These T cell receptor beta chains were read from a single sample in a study of blood T cell repertoires in COVID-19. Some clones are missing from TCRdb's copy, which holds only in-frame ones; the method was immunoSEQ multiplex PCR. Of about 98,000 clones in the sample, around 86% were seen once. The sample taken for sequencing was peripheral blood. These receptors were collected from a man aged 50 or older with acute or convalescent COVID-19. Each CDR3 is given with its conserved first and last residue. D genes are given only for firm matches. Rows give clone size only sometimes, using once, few, many, or a class for an expanded clone.

-	TRBV27	TRBJ2-3	-	CASSYAPGGTDTQYF	TGTGCCAGCAGTTACGCCCCGGGAGGCACAGATACGCAGTATTTT
-	TRBV19	TRBJ1-5	-	CASSIDWFEGSNQPQHF	TGTGCCAGTAGTATAGATTGGTTTGAGGGCTCAAATCAGCCCCAGCATTTT
TRBD2	TRBV3-1/TRBV3-2	TRBJ2-5	-	CASSPGFPAGERETQYF	TGTGCCAGCAGCCCCGGATTCCCAGCGGGAGAGAGGGAGACCCAGTACTTC
TRBD2	TRBV5-4	TRBJ2-5	large	CASSSPGGGGPGETQYF	TGTGCCAGCAGCTCCCCGGGAGGGGGAGGGCCGGGGGAGACCCAGTACTTC
-	TRBV12-3/TRBV12-4	TRBJ1-2	-	CASTARQPYGYTF	TGTGCCAGCACCGCGAGACAGCCTTATGGCTACACCTTC
TRBD2	TRBV10-3	TRBJ2-1	-	CAISPGTTADEQFF	TGTGCCATCAGTCCCGGGACTACGGCGGATGAGCAGTTCTTC
-	TRBV5-1	TRBJ2-5	-	CASSLEGEGRIRWEETQYF	TGCGCCAGCAGCTTGGAAGGGGAAGGACGGATCCGATGGGAAGAGACCCAGTACTTC
-	TRBV27	TRBJ1-5	-	CASRPLGGQPQHF	TGTGCCAGCCGACCCCTCGGCGGTCAGCCCCAGCATTTT
TRBD1	TRBV7-9	TRBJ2-1	-	CASSPRTGSGEQFF	TGTGCCAGCAGCCCCCGGACAGGGTCGGGTGAGCAGTTCTTC
TRBD1	TRBV5-6	TRBJ2-7	-	CASSLGQVASYEQYF	TGTGCCAGCAGCCTGGGACAGGTGGCCTCCTACGAGCAGTACTTC
-	TRBV11-2	TRBJ2-1	-	CASSAPQGSGNEQFF	TGTGCCAGCAGCGCTCCACAGGGATCCGGCAATGAGCAGTTCTTC
TRBD2	TRBV2	TRBJ2-3	-	CASSTSGRAIDTQYF	TGTGCCAGCAGTACTAGCGGGAGGGCGATAGATACGCAGTATTTT
-	TRBV7-2	TRBJ2-7	-	CASSLALRSSYEQYF	TGTGCCAGCAGCTTAGCGCTTCGGAGCTCCTACGAGCAGTACTTC
TRBD2	TRBV2	TRBJ2-3	-	CASRASGRKDTQYF	TGTGCCAGCAGAGCTAGCGGGAGAAAAGATACGCAGTATTTT
TRBD1	TRBV29-1	TRBJ2-1	-	CSVGYPGQGMGEQFF	TGCAGCGTTGGCTATCCGGGACAGGGGATGGGTGAGCAGTTCTTC
-	TRBV14	TRBJ2-6	-	CASSQWSSGANVLTF	TGTGCCAGCAGCCAATGGAGCTCTGGGGCCAACGTCCTGACTTTC
TRBD1	TRBV6-5	TRBJ1-3	-	CASSFDRGPGNTIYF	TGTGCCAGCAGCTTCGACAGGGGCCCTGGAAACACCATATATTTT
TRBD1	TRBV3-1/TRBV3-2	TRBJ1-4	-	CASSWTGRSEKLFF	TGTGCCAGCAGCTGGACAGGGAGAAGTGAAAAACTGTTTTTT
TRBD1	TRBV18	TRBJ1-1	-	CASSPDFQTGYTEAFF	TGTGCCAGCTCACCCGACTTCCAGACAGGGTACACTGAAGCTTTCTTT
TRBD2	TRBV19	TRBJ2-3	-	CASSVSGRGDTQYF	TGTGCCAGTAGTGTCAGCGGGAGGGGGGATACGCAGTATTTT
-	TRBV18	TRBJ2-1	-	CASSPNEIPGLGFF	TGTGCCAGCTCACCCAATGAGATACCGGGATTAGGGTTCTTC
TRBD2	TRBV7-6	TRBJ2-2	-	CASSLTSGNAGELFF	TGTGCCAGCAGCTTAACTAGCGGGAACGCCGGGGAGCTGTTTTTT
TRBD2	TRBV2	TRBJ2-3	-	CASSNQGLARTDTQYF	TGTGCCAGCAGCAACCAGGGACTAGCGCGCACAGATACGCAGTATTTT
-	TRBV5-1	TRBJ1-1	-	CASSLDRGPEAFF	TGCGCCAGCAGCTTGGATCGGGGTCCTGAAGCTTTCTTT
TRBD1	TRBV5-5	TRBJ2-7	-	CASSRDSYYEQYF	TGTGCCAGCAGCCGGGACAGTTACTACGAGCAGTACTTC
TRBD1	TRBV5-1	TRBJ1-1	-	CASSFTGANTEAFF	TGCGCCAGCAGCTTTACAGGGGCGAACACTGAAGCTTTCTTT
-	TRBV6-1	TRBJ1-3	-	CASSEGGSGNTIYF	TGTGCCAGCAGTGAAGGAGGTAGCGGAAACACCATATATTTT
TRBD2	TRBV15	TRBJ2-7	-	CATSREASGRSYEQYF	TGTGCCACCAGCAGAGAAGCTAGCGGGAGGTCCTACGAGCAGTACTTC
-	TRBV19	TRBJ1-5	-	CASSHGQPNQPQHF	TGTGCCAGTAGCCATGGACAGCCCAATCAGCCCCAGCATTTT
-	TRBV12-3/TRBV12-4	TRBJ2-1	-	CASSPPGVNEQFF	TGTGCCAGCAGTCCGCCGGGGGTCAATGAGCAGTTCTTC
TRBD1	TRBV24-1	TRBJ1-4	-	CATSDRTGPNEKLFF	TGTGCCACCAGTGATAGGACAGGGCCGAATGAAAAACTGTTTTTT
TRBD1	TRBV5-4	TRBJ2-7	-	CASSPDREYEQYF	TGTGCCAGCAGTCCGGACAGGGAGTACGAGCAGTACTTC
TRBD2	TRBV11-2	TRBJ2-5	-	CASSPSGTSGRETQYF	TGTGCCAGCAGCCCCTCGGGGACTAGCGGGAGAGAGACCCAGTACTTC
-	TRBV2	TRBJ2-3	-	CAGQGTGTDTQYF	TGTGCCGGTCAGGGGACGGGAACAGATACGCAGTATTTT
-	TRBV7-8	TRBJ1-5	-	CASSLMRGPGNQPQHF	TGTGCCAGCAGCTTAATGCGGGGGCCTGGCAATCAGCCCCAGCATTTT
TRBD1	TRBV6-5	TRBJ2-1	-	CASTYRTGRGYEQFF	TGTGCCAGCACGTACAGGACAGGGCGAGGCTATGAGCAGTTCTTC
-	TRBV12-3/TRBV12-4	TRBJ1-4	-	CASSLRGEKLFF	TGTGCCAGCAGTTTGAGAGGTGAAAAACTGTTTTTT
TRBD2	TRBV3-1/TRBV3-2	TRBJ2-1	-	CASSPLGGDYNEQFF	TGTGCCAGCAGCCCCCTTGGGGGGGACTACAATGAGCAGTTCTTC
-	TRBV27	TRBJ1-5	-	CASSLGRVQPQHF	TGTGCCAGCAGTTTAGGGAGGGTTCAGCCCCAGCATTTT
-	TRBV6-1	TRBJ1-1	-	CASSEITSPNTEAFF	TGTGCCAGCAGTGAAATAACCAGTCCGAACACTGAAGCTTTCTTT
-	TRBV9	TRBJ2-7	-	CASSERGLIYEQYF	TGTGCCAGCAGCGAAAGGGGACTTATCTACGAGCAGTACTTC
TRBD1	TRBV3-1/TRBV3-2	TRBJ1-2	-	CASSGRDRDYFYGYTF	TGTGCCAGCAGCGGCCGGGACAGGGATTATTTTTATGGCTACACCTTC
-	TRBV7-3	TRBJ1-1	-	CASSATDGTEAFF	TGTGCCAGCAGCGCGACTGATGGCACTGAAGCTTTCTTT
-	TRBV3-1/TRBV3-2	TRBJ2-2	-	CASSQEPGGELFF	TGTGCCAGCAGCCAAGAACCGGGGGGGGAGCTGTTTTTT
-	TRBV6-5	TRBJ1-1	-	CASTAGGAPMAEAFF	TGTGCCAGCACCGCCGGGGGGGCACCAATGGCTGAAGCTTTCTTT
TRBD2	TRBV7-6	TRBJ2-2	-	CASSLPNGSTSGAGELFF	TGTGCCAGCAGCTTACCTAATGGTAGTACTAGCGGAGCCGGGGAGCTGTTTTTT
TRBD1	TRBV6-5	TRBJ2-5	-	CASRGTGRVQETQYF	TGTGCCAGCAGAGGGACAGGGAGGGTTCAAGAGACCCAGTACTTC
-	TRBV5-1	TRBJ1-6	-	CASSPGQNYNSPLHF	TGCGCCAGCAGCCCCGGACAAAACTATAATTCACCCCTCCACTTT
-	TRBV6-4	TRBJ2-2	-	CASSVQGNTGELFF	TGTGCCAGCAGTGTTCAGGGGAACACCGGGGAGCTGTTTTTT
TRBD1	TRBV24-1	TRBJ2-5	-	CATSDPDRGQETQYF	TGTGCCACCAGTGACCCGGACAGGGGGCAAGAGACCCAGTACTTC
-	TRBV4-1	TRBJ1-1	-	CASSQPDSSSNTEAFF	TGCGCCAGCAGCCAACCTGACAGCTCATCGAACACTGAAGCTTTCTTT
TRBD1	TRBV27	TRBJ1-2	-	CASSPRTGANYGYTF	TGTGCCAGCAGTCCGCGGACAGGGGCGAACTATGGCTACACCTTC
TRBD1	TRBV4-1	TRBJ2-3	-	CASSQTGSGGTDTQYF	TGCGCCAGCAGCCAGACAGGGAGCGGTGGGACAGATACGCAGTATTTT
-	TRBV30	TRBJ1-1	-	CAWRQGGSSKAFF	TGTGCCTGGAGACAGGGCGGATCAAGCAAAGCTTTCTTT
TRBD1	TRBV24-1	TRBJ2-7	-	CATSDPGQGASEQYF	TGTGCCACCAGTGACCCGGGACAGGGGGCGAGCGAGCAGTACTTC
-	TRBV12-3/TRBV12-4	TRBJ2-1	-	CASRPLGGDEQFF	TGTGCCAGCAGGCCCCTAGGAGGGGATGAGCAGTTCTTC
-	TRBV5-6	TRBJ1-5	few	CASSLEWGVRHF	TGTGCCAGCAGCTTGGAGTGGGGAGTCCGGCATTTT